This T cell receptor beta chain was captured in a study of identical twins. Unmatched junction bases numbered 4, after V lost 3 bases and J lost 2 bases. Germline CDR1 GTSNPN, CDR2 SVGIG (reference sequence). The CDR3 contains 13 residues. TCRdb processed the 5' RACE reads anew with MiXCR; each CDR3 protein has one entry. The table records about 340,000 distinct CDR3 sequences, roughly 10% of them present only once. This TCR came from a woman between 45 and 65 years old in good health. Sequencing was performed on naive T cells sorted from blood. The rearrangement uses TRBV30 and TRBJ2-7; TRBD1 matches at 7 bases. The CDR3 DNA is TGTGCCTGGAGGGAAGGACAGGCCTACGAGCAGTACTTC. As protein: CAWREGQAYEQYF.